Sequencing of this TCR beta chain was carried out in a study of identical twins. As for this clonotype: Its antigen is as yet unknown.

V was trimmed by 5 bases and J by 4 bases, leaving 9 bases between them. CDR3 length: 13 residues. Whole-study findings and limits: It was cross-sectional statistical analysis, not following the same donors, that the conclusions relied on. Models, which agreed with sharing between unrelated individuals, nonetheless underestimated the out-of-frame TCR alpha sharing seen in monozygotic twins.

Using its own MiXCR run on the 5' RACE reads, TCRdb lists one record per CDR3 protein. This table holds roughly 690,000 distinct CDR3 sequences, over 20% found once. The sample also formed part of further work on T cells expressing NK-cell markers. That publication notes: HCMV serostatus: seven of eight sequenced donors positive, one negative.

The rearrangement uses TRBV12-3 or TRBV12-4 and TRBJ2-1, with no clear D. Material for sequencing was PBMCs. This clonotype was sampled from a woman aged 18-35 years in good health. CDR3 DNA: TGTGCCAGCAGTCGAGACCCGTACAATGAGCAGTTCTTC. This translates into CASSRDPYNEQFF.